This T cell receptor beta chain was sequenced in a study of blood T cell repertoires in COVID-19. Study details: Both acute and convalescent COVID-19 samples were obtained from the United States, Italy and Spain.

Original data processing: Estimation of nucleated cell counts was performed using reference gene primer amplification. The method was immunoSEQ multiplex PCR; TCRdb's version includes in-frame clones alone and lacks a portion of them. V, J and clone size are taken as reported in that table, and D and trimming were inferred from the DNA itself. Of 65,000 to 70,000 clones listed, 79% are singletons. The V gene end was trimmed by 3 bases and the J gene end by 5 bases; junction bases not matched to a gene: 5. The CDR3 is 14 amino acids. Germline V lookup: CDR1 KGHSH, CDR2 LQKENI. V usage is TRBV18 and J usage is TRBJ2-7; 9 bases line up with TRBD2. The clonotype originates from a man between 60 and 70 years old with acute or convalescent COVID-19. The sample comprised peripheral blood. CDR3 sequence (DNA): TGTGCCAGCTCACCGGGACTAGCTCCGGACGAGCAGTACTTC. This sequence encodes CASSPGLAPDEQYF.